The present entry profiles one T cell receptor beta chain with its context. This CDR3 comprises 14 residues. The germline V gene encodes CDR1 DFQATT and CDR2 SNEGSKA (reference sequence). Trimming shortened V by 0 bases and J by 1 base, and 9 bases separated the two germline ends. The sample is drawn from a study of CD8 T cells in Susac syndrome. With random hexamers, reverse transcription was performed on 0.5 to 1 ug of RNA. TCRdb redid the calling of the immunoSEQ multiplex PCR reads with MiXCR, one entry per CDR3 protein. The sample shows approximately 190,000 distinct CDR3 sequences, roughly 91% of them seen only once.

The sequencing sample was made of CD4+ T cells from PBMCs. The V and J genes are TRBV20-1 and TRBJ2-5; possible D gene TRBD1, 6 bases. The sequence was collected from a human donor with Susac syndrome. The CDR3 coding sequence is TGCAGTGCTAGAGATACAGGGACCCAAGAGACCCAGTACTTC. Protein product: CSARDTGTQETQYF.